The source of this TCR beta chain is a study of shared clonotypes between healthy human individuals. Findings and caveats of the study: A reduction in generation probabilities was seen for non-shared clonotypes relative to those shared by all four donors. Incomplete sequencing of sorted subsets was indicated by rarefaction despite large depth. Enrolling few donors narrowed the genetic and exposure-history diversity that was represented.

About this clone itself: No antigen is known for it.

J gave up 5 bases and V 3 bases, and 9 bases lay outside the gene matches. Per germline, CDR1 SGHRS and CDR2 YFSETQ. CDR3 length: 15 residues. Using immunoSEQ multiplex PCR, the repertoire was profiled, and TCRdb retains in-frame clones only, with some absent. Of 2 million or so clones listed, 85% to 95% are singletons. Input material: naive CD4+ T cells sorted from blood. Subset in this sample: CD45RA+ positively selected. This clonotype originated in a man between 18 and 29 years old in good health. The chain links TRBV5-1 to TRBJ2-7; 9 bases are shared with TRBD2. The CDR3 spells CASSSSSGRNHEQYF. In DNA form, the CDR3 reads TGCGCCAGCAGCTCCTCGAGCGGGAGGAACCACGAGCAGTACTTC.